These 14 T cell receptor beta chains originate from one sample sequenced in a study of blood T cell repertoires in COVID-19. The protocol was immunoSEQ multiplex PCR, while the TCRdb copy is restricted to in-frame clones and leaves out a portion. Among about 270,000 clones listed, over 75% were seen once. Sequenced input: peripheral blood. These receptors all stem from a woman aged 70-85 years with acute or convalescent COVID-19.

Worth noting for this clone: Other DNA sequences in this specimen translate into the identical CDR3. The gene calls are TRBV3-1 (or the pseudogene TRBV3-2) and TRBJ1-2, with TRBD1 matching 8 bases. J was trimmed by 4 bases and V by 6 bases; bases with no gene match: 4. The CDR3 sequence is 13 residues long. Germline lookup yields CDR1 LGHDT and CDR2 YNNKEL (reference sequence). CDR3 bases: TGTGCCAGCAGTCCGGACAGGGCCTATGGCTACACCTTC. Translation gives CASSPDRAYGYTF.

This clone appeared a single time. The chain employs TRBV7-6 and TRBJ2-7; 8 bases are shared with TRBD1. Germline V gene data show CDR1 as SGHVS and CDR2 as FNYEAQ. This CDR3 has 13 residues. Losses at the gene ends were 1 base for V and 7 bases for J; bases not matched to a gene: 3. In DNA, the CDR3 is TGTGCCAGCAGCTTAGGACAGGGGAGGGAGCAGTACTTC. Its protein product is CASSLGQGREQYF.

This clone came up once. The chain is built from TRBV3-1 (or the pseudogene TRBV3-2) and TRBJ1-3; the match to TRBD1 covers 10 bases. CDR3 size: 14 residues. Germline trimming cut 3 bases from V and 10 bases from J; bases unmatched to any gene: 6. The germline V gene has CDR1 LGHDT and CDR2 YNNKEL (reference sequence). The CDR3 is CASSQDRGTITIYF. The CDR3 DNA reads as TGTGCCAGCAGCCAGGACAGGGGGACGATTACCATATATTTT.

The CDR3 sequence: CASSYATRNYEQYF. For the CDR3, the DNA is TGTGCCAGCAGTTACGCGACCAGGAACTACGAGCAGTACTTC. The rearrangement joins TRBV6-6 to TRBJ2-7; the D is unclear. V lost 2 bases and J lost 3, with 11 bases in between. Per germline, CDR1 MNHNY and CDR2 SVGAGI (reference sequence). The CDR3 sequence is 14 residues long.

The chain combines TRBV2 with TRBJ2-4; no reliable D call. The length of the CDR3 is 14 residues. Germline assignment: CDR1 SNHLY and CDR2 FYNNEI. The V gene lost 6 bases and the J gene lost 0 bases, with 9 bases spanning the gap. Here the CDR3 reads CASRETGAKNIQYF. The CDR3 DNA follows: TGTGCCAGCAGAGAGACTGGAGCCAAAAACATTCAGTACTTC.

The gene calls are TRBV6-2 or TRBV6-3 and TRBJ1-4; D may be TRBD1 (5 bases). The germline V gene encodes CDR1 MNHEY and CDR2 SVGEGT. The CDR3 has 15 amino acids. V dropped 0 bases and J dropped 5 bases, with 10 bases sitting between them. The CDR3 here is CASSYSTGGNEKLFF. The CDR3 DNA sequence: TGTGCCAGCAGTTACTCGACCGGGGGGAATGAAAAACTGTTTTTT.

This clone has a handful of counts. The chain links TRBV5-1 to TRBJ2-1, with 8 nucleotides matching TRBD2. V shed 4 bases and J 3 bases; nucleotides not matched to a gene: 3. This CDR3 comprises 14 residues. CDR1 is SGHRS and CDR2 is YFSETQ in the germline V gene. CDR3 in amino acids: CASSLGGDYNEQFF. In DNA form, the CDR3 reads TGCGCCAGCAGCCTCGGGGGGGACTACAATGAGCAGTTCTTC.

The CDR3 here is CASREGVTTEAFF. The CDR3 DNA follows: TGTGCCAGCCGTGAAGGGGTTACCACTGAAGCTTTCTTT. The rearrangement uses TRBV18 and TRBJ1-1, with a tentative D call TRBD1 (5 bases). V lost 8 bases and J 4 bases, leaving 14 bases between the germline ends. CDR3 length: 13 amino acids. Germline CDR1 KGHSH, CDR2 LQKENI. Supplemented by reference TRBV18 and TRBJ1-1, the full variable domain reads NAGVMQNPRHLVRRRGQEARLRCSPMKGHSHVYWYRQLPEEGLKFMVYLQKENIIDESGMPKERFSAEFPKEGPSILRIQQVVRGDSAAYFCASREGVTTEAFFGQGTRLTVV.

This chain uses TRBV12-3 or TRBV12-4 with TRBJ1-4; D gene unclear. Trimming left V 1 base short and J 13 bases short, with 13 bases between. The CDR3 has 13 amino acids. CDR3 sequence (DNA): TGTGCCAGCAGTTTAGGCCGCTTAGGAGGACTGTTTTTT. It encodes CASSLGRLGGLFF.

The rearrangement joins TRBV5-4 to TRBJ2-2; D uncertain. The V gene's germline CDR1 is SGHNT and CDR2 YYREEE (reference sequence). The CDR3 runs 14 residues. V was clipped by 1 base and J by 6 bases, with 10 bases between them. The CDR3 bases are TGTGCCAGCAGCTTGTTTACTGCTTCCGGGGAGCTGTTTTTT. Protein: CASSLFTASGELFF.

This chain links TRBV10-3 with TRBJ1-2, with TRBD1 as a possible D gene (6 bases). The germline V gene has CDR1 ENHRY and CDR2 SYGVKD. The CDR3 runs to 16 residues. V was trimmed by 2 bases and J by 0 bases, leaving 13 bases between them. CDR3 sequence: CAISEEGGEANYGYTF. For the CDR3, the DNA is TGTGCCATCAGTGAGGAGGGGGGGGAAGCTAACTATGGCTACACCTTC.

J is TRBJ2-7 and V is TRBV3-1 (or the pseudogene TRBV3-2); weak D call: TRBD2 (5 bases). Per the germline V gene, CDR1 is LGHDT and CDR2 is YNNKEL (reference sequence). V dropped 0 bases and J dropped 3 bases, with 12 bases sitting between them. CDR3 length: 15 residues. CDR3 region: CASSQDSGKVYEQYF. The CDR3 nucleotides are TGTGCCAGCAGCCAAGATTCGGGGAAAGTCTACGAGCAGTACTTC.

The genes are TRBV5-1 and TRBJ2-2, with D perhaps TRBD1 (5 bases). The CDR3 extends over 15 amino acids. V was clipped by 0 bases and J by 5 bases, with 11 bases between them. Germline loops: CDR1 SGHRS, CDR2 YFSETQ. The DNA of the CDR3 is TGCGCCAGCAGCTTGGGAGTAGCAGGGACCGGGGAGCTGTTTTTT. Encoded protein: CASSLGVAGTGELFF. The full variable domain, with the rest looked up from reference TRBV5-1 and TRBJ2-2, is KAGVTQTPRYLIKTRGQQVTLSCSPISGHRSVSWYQQTPGQGLQFLFEYFSETQRNKGNFPGRFSGRQFSNSRSEMNVSTLELGDSALYLCASSLGVAGTGELFFGEGSRLTVL.

V and J are TRBV5-1 and TRBJ2-7; a weak D match, TRBD2 (5 bases). This CDR3 spans 14 amino acids. Looked up from germline, CDR1 is SGHRS and CDR2 is YFSETQ. V dropped 4 bases and J dropped 5 bases, with 16 bases sitting between them. DNA of the CDR3: TGCGCCAGCAGCCCGGAGGCCCCTTGGAACGAGCAGTACTTC. It codes for CASSPEAPWNEQYF.